The sample holds many counts of the clone carrying this TCR beta chain. What it binds is not known. V gave up 5 bases and J gave up 1 base; unmatched junction bases: 2. This CDR3 region has 15 residues. Germline CDR1 and CDR2: LGHDT and YNNKEL (reference sequence). This specimen belongs to a study of metastatic and nonmetastatic thyroid tumors. Study-wide results and caveats: According to reports, the diversity of TCR beta was significantly higher in malignant thyroid tumors than in benign nodules, and this held in both blood and tumor samples.

TCRdb ran MiXCR on the PCR reads. Here the sample spans about 33,000 clones, 18% being singletons. No patient received treatment before thyroid surgery. The specimen was blood. This chain connects TRBV3-1 to TRBJ2-1, with 10 bases aligning to TRBD1. This clonotype was sampled from a male donor with papillary thyroid cancer or a benign thyroid nodule (not recorded which). Some clones in this sample may be carry-over from other donors' samples. The CDR3 DNA reads as TGTGCCAGCAGCACGGACAGGGGGTCCTACAATGAGCAGTTCTTC. It yields the protein CASSTDRGSYNEQFF.